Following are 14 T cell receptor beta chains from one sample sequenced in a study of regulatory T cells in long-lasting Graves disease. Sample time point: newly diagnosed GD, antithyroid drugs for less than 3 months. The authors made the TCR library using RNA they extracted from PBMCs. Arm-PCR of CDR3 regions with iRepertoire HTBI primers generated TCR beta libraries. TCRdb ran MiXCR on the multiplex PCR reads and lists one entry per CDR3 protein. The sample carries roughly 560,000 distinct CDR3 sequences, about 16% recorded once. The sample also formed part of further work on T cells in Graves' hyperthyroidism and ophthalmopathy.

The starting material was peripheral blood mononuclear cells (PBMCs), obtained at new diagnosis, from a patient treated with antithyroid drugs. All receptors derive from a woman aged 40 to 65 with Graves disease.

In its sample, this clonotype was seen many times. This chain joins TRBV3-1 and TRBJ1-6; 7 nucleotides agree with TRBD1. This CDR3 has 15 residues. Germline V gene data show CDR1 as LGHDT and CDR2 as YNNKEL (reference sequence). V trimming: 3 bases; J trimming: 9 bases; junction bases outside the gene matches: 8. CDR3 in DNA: TGTGCCAGCAGCCACCCAGACAGGGTAATTTCACCCCTCCACTTT. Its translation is CASSHPDRVISPLHF.

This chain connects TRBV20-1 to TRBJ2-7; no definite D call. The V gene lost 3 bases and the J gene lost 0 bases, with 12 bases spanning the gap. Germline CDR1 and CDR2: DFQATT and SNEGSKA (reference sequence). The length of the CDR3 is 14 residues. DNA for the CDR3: TGCAGTGCTAGCCCCGGCGGTGACTCCTACGAGCAGTACTTC. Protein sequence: CSASPGGDSYEQYF.

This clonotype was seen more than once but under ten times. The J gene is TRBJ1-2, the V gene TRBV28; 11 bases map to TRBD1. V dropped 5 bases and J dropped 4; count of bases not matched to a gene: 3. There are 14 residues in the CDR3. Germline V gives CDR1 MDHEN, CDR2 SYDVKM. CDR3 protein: CASSTGQGGYGYTF. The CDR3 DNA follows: TGTGCCAGCAGTACGGGACAGGGGGGCTATGGCTACACCTTC.

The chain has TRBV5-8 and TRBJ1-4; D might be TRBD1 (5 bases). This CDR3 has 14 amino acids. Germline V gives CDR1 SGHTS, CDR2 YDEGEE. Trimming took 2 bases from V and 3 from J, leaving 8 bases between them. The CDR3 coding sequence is TGTGCCAGCAGCTTCGGACAACCTAATGAAAAACTGTTTTTT. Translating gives CASSFGQPNEKLFF.

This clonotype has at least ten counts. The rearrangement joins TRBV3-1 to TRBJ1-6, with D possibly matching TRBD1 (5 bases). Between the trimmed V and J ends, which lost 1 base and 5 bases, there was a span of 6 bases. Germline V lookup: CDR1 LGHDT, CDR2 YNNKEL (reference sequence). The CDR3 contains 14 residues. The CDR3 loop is CASSQGGDNSPLHF. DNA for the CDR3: TGTGCCAGCAGCCAAGGAGGGGATAATTCACCCCTCCACTTT.

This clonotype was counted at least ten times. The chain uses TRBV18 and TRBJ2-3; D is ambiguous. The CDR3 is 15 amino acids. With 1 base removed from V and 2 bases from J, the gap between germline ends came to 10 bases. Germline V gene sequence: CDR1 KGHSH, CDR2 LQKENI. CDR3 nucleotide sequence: TGTGCCAGCTCACCACTGCAGAGAGTCACAGATACGCAGTATTTT. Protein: CASSPLQRVTDTQYF.

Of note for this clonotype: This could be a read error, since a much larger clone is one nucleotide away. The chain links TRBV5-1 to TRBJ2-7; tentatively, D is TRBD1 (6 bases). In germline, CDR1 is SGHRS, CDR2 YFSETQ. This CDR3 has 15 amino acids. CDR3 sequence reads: CANSPGRGSGEQYHF. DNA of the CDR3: TGCGCCAACAGCCCAGGCAGGGGAAGTGGCGAGCAGTACCACTTC.

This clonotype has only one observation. Here the CDR3 reads CASSPPSGLAGPTDTQYF. The CDR3, as DNA: TGTGCCAGCAGTCCTCCCTCGGGACTAGCGGGGCCCACAGATACGCAGTATTTT. This sequence joins TRBV12-3 or TRBV12-4 and TRBJ2-3; 13 nucleotides align to TRBD2. The V segment lost 5 bases and the J segment 2 bases; nucleotides outside the gene matches: 10. This CDR3 is built from 18 residues.

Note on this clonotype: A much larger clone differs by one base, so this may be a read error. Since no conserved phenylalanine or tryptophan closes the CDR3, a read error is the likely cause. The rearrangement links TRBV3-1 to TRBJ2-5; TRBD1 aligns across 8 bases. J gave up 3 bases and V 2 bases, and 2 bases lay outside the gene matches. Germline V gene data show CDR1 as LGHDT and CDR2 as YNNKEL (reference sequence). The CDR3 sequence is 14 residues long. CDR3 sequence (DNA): TGTGCCAGCAGCCAAAACAGGGGGAAAGAGACCCAGTACCTC. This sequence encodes CASSQNRGKETQYL.

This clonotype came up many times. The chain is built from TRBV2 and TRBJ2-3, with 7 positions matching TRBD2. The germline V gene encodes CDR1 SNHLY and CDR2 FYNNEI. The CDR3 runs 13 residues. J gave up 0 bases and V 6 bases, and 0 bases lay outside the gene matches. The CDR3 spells CASRRGSTDTQYF. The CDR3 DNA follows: TGTGCCAGCAGGCGGGGGAGCACAGATACGCAGTATTTT.

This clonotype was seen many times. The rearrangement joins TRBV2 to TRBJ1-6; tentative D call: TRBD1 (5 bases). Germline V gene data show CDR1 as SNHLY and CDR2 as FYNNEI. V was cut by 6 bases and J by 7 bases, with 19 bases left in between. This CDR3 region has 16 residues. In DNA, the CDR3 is TGTGCCAGCAGCGTCGACAGCCGAGGTGCGAATTCACCCCTCCACTTT. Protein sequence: CASSVDSRGANSPLHF.

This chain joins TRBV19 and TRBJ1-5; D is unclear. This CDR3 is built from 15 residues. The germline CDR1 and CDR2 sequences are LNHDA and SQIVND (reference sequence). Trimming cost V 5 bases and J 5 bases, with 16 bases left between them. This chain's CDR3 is CASSWRLRDDQPQHF. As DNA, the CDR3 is TGTGCCAGTAGTTGGAGGCTGAGGGATGATCAGCCCCAGCATTTT.

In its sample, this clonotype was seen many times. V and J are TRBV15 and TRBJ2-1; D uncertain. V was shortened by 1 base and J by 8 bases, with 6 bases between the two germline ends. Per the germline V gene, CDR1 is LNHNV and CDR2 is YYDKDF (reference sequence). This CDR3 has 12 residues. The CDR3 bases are TGTGCCACCAGCAGAGTATGGGATGAGCAGTTCTTC. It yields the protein CATSRVWDEQFF.

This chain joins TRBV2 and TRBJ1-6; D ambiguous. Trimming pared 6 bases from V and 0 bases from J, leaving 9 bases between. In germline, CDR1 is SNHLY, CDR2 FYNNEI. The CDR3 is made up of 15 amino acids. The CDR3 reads CASRPVSSYNSPLHF. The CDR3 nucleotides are TGTGCCAGCAGGCCTGTGAGCTCCTATAATTCACCCCTCCACTTT.